These T cell receptor beta chains were read from a single sample in a study of T cells after yellow fever vaccination. MiXCR, applied by TCRdb to the 5' RACE reads, yields one record per CDR3 protein. In the table there are 25,000 to 35,000 distinct CDR3 sequences, around 4.8% of which are singletons. This sample comprised CD8+ T cells sorted from PBMCs, obtained 5 days after the yellow fever booster vaccination. Source of these receptors: a man in his thirties or forties who received the YFV17D yellow fever vaccine. Each CDR3 is given with its conserved first and last residue. The D gene is left open where the match is weak. The size entry is marked missing in some rows and otherwise reads once, few, many or a size class.

clone size	V gene	J gene	D gene	CDR3 DNA	CDR3 protein
many	TRBV7-2	TRBJ1-2	NA	TGTGCCAGCAGCTTTACAGATCCCAACGGCTATGGCTACACCTTC	CASSFTDPNGYGYTF
many	TRBV20-1	TRBJ2-7	TRBD2	TGCAGTGCCCCGAGCGGGAGCCTCTACGAGCAGTACTTC	CSAPSGSLYEQYF
many	TRBV20-1	TRBJ1-1	NA	TGCAGTGCTGGGGGGGGCGCGGTCACTGAAGCTTTCTTT	CSAGGGAVTEAFF
many	TRBV7-6	TRBJ2-1	NA	TGTGCCAGCAGCTTAGAAGCCTGGGGCTCCTACAATGAGCAGTTCTTC	CASSLEAWGSYNEQFF
many	TRBV21-1	TRBJ2-1	NA	TGTGCCAGCAGCAATCGCAATGAGCAGTTCTTC	CASSNRNEQFF
many	TRBV10-2	TRBJ2-1	NA	TGCGCCAGCAGTGAGACTAGTGTTTACGGTGAGCAGTTCTTC	CASSETSVYGEQFF
NA	TRBV10-1	TRBJ2-7	NA	TGCGCCAGCAGTGAAGGTCGGAGCTACGAGCAGTACTTC	CASSEGRSYEQYF
many	TRBV7-8	TRBJ2-1	TRBD1	TGTGCCAGCAGCCTAGGGCCCACGGGACAGATCACCAATGAGCAGTTCTTC	CASSLGPTGQITNEQFF
many	TRBV5-1	TRBJ2-1	NA	TGCGCCAGCAGCTTGGAGGGGTTCGTCTCCTACAATGAGCAGTTCTTC	CASSLEGFVSYNEQFF
many	TRBV9	TRBJ2-3	TRBD2	TGTGCCAGCAGCGTTAGCGGGATAGCCCTCCCCACAGATACGCAGTATTTT	CASSVSGIALPTDTQYF
many	TRBV5-1	TRBJ2-7	TRBD2	TGCGCCAGCAGCTTGAGAGGGGTCGAGCGGGAGTTCGGCGAGCAGTACTTC	CASSLRGVEREFGEQYF
many	TRBV6-2/TRBV6-3	TRBJ2-7	NA	TGTGCCAGCAGTTACTCGATCGGGAATGCCTACGAGCAGTACTTC	CASSYSIGNAYEQYF
many	TRBV10-1	TRBJ1-1	NA	TGCGCCAGCAGGGACGGTATGAACACTGAAGCTTTCTTT	CASRDGMNTEAFF
many	TRBV5-4	TRBJ2-1	NA	TGTGCCAGCAGACCCGAGGAGCGCGGTGAGCAGTTCTTC	CASRPEERGEQFF
many	TRBV5-6	TRBJ2-3	TRBD2	TGTGCCAGCAGGTATAGCGGGAGGCCCCCAGATACGCAGTATTTT	CASRYSGRPPDTQYF
few	TRBV20-1	TRBJ2-7	TRBD2	TGCAGTGCTAGAGATCTGAATAGCGGGAGTTACTACGAGCAGTACTTC	CSARDLNSGSYYEQYF
many	TRBV29-1	TRBJ2-1	TRBD2	TGCAGCGTTGAGGCGGGAGGGGGAGAGCAGTTCTTC	CSVEAGGGEQFF
many	TRBV20-1	TRBJ2-7	TRBD1	TGCAGTGCTCGACAGGGTAGGTTGGACGAGCAGTACTTC	CSARQGRLDEQYF
many	TRBV3-1	TRBJ2-5	TRBD2	TGTGCCAGCAGGGACGGACTAGCGGGAGACCAGACCCAGTACTTC	CASRDGLAGDQTQYF
many	TRBV7-9	TRBJ1-1	NA	TGTGCCAGCAGCTTCATGAACACTGAAGCTTTCTTT	CASSFMNTEAFF
many	TRBV28	TRBJ2-1	NA	TGTGCCAGCAGGGCCCCGGGTAATGAGCAGTTCTTC	CASRAPGNEQFF
few	TRBV18	TRBJ2-3	TRBD2	TGTGCCAGCTCACCAAGGGAGGGCGAAACAGATACGCAGTATTTT	CASSPREGETDTQYF
many	TRBV12-3/TRBV12-4	TRBJ2-3	TRBD2	TGTGCCAGCACCACTAGCGGGATCGAGGATACGCAGTATTTT	CASTTSGIEDTQYF
many	TRBV30	TRBJ1-1	NA	TGTGCCTGGAGTGCCCTAGGCCGGGATAGTGAAGCTTTCTTT	CAWSALGRDSEAFF
many	TRBV20-1	TRBJ2-4	NA	TGCAGTGCTAGTGCCCTTGGAGTAGCCAAAAACATTCAGTACTTC	CSASALGVAKNIQYF
many	TRBV15	TRBJ2-1	TRBD2	TGTGCCACCAGCACCCTAGCGGGAGGACACAATGAGCAGTTCTTC	CATSTLAGGHNEQFF
many	TRBV10-2	TRBJ1-1	NA	TGCGCCAGCAGTGAGTCCACAGGGTCGAACACTGAAGCTTTCTTT	CASSESTGSNTEAFF
few	TRBV20-1	TRBJ2-1	TRBD2	TGCAGTGCTAGGACTAGCGGGACGCCCTCTAACTACAATGAGCAGTTCTTC	CSARTSGTPSNYNEQFF
many	TRBV9	TRBJ2-2	TRBD2	TGTGCCAGCAGCGTAAGAGCGGGAGCTCGGAAGGAGCTGTTTTTT	CASSVRAGARKELFF
NA	TRBV29-1	TRBJ2-1	TRBD2	TGCAGCGCATCTAGCGGGAGTGGTTATGAGCAGTTCTTC	CSASSGSGYEQFF
many	TRBV7-2	TRBJ2-1	TRBD2	TGTGCCAGCAGGTTAGCGGGAGTTGGATACAATGAGCAGTTCTTC	CASRLAGVGYNEQFF
many	TRBV4-3	TRBJ1-2	NA	TGCGCCAGCAGCCAAGAGATTCAGACGGGGGCGCGGGGTGGCTACACCTTC	CASSQEIQTGARGGYTF
many	TRBV2	TRBJ2-7	NA	TGTGCCAGTCAATCGGCGATCGAGCAGTACTTC	CASQSAIEQYF
many	TRBV27	TRBJ2-1	NA	TGTGCCAGCAGTTGGGGGCACAGGGAGTTGTTCTTC	CASSWGHRELFF
NA	TRBV7-6	TRBJ2-7	NA	TGTGCCAGCAGCCCGGGACCTCTAGGATACGAGCAGTACTTC	CASSPGPLGYEQYF
many	TRBV20-1	TRBJ2-7	TRBD2	TGCAGTGCTAGACCTTCCGGGACTAGCGGGACCTACTACGAGCAGTACTTC	CSARPSGTSGTYYEQYF
NA	TRBV29-1	TRBJ1-2	NA	TGCAGCGCAGAGGGCCTTGACCCGGGCTACACCTTC	CSAEGLDPGYTF
many	TRBV19	TRBJ2-1	TRBD2	TGTGCCAGTAGTATGAGCGGGGGGTACGACAATGAGCAGTTCTTC	CASSMSGGYDNEQFF
many	TRBV20-1	TRBJ2-1	NA	TGCACTCCTCAGAATGAGCAGTTCTTC	CTPQNEQFF
many	TRBV12-3/TRBV12-4	TRBJ2-1	TRBD2	TGTGCCAGCAGTCCAGGGGGGCTAGCGGGATACAATGAGCAGTTCTTC	CASSPGGLAGYNEQFF